This entry is about one TCR beta chain. The CDR3 has 15 residues. Per the germline V gene, CDR1 is SNHLY and CDR2 is FYNNEI. V lost 4 bases to trimming and J lost 6 bases, with 16 bases between them. This entry is derived from a study of blood T cell repertoires in COVID-19. At the level of the study: There were acute and convalescent COVID-19 samples, and they came from the United States, Italy and Spain. T cells, B-cell-depleted T cells, or PBMCs supplied cDNA or gDNA.

Original handling: Researchers report that nucleated cell counts were estimated from reference gene primer amplification. The data were produced by immunoSEQ multiplex PCR, yet TCRdb's version contains in-frame clones alone and is incomplete. The DNA was the basis for D and trimming; V, J and clone size are from that table. This table has 150,000 to 200,000 clones, 89% appearing once. Sequencing was carried out using peripheral blood. The chain couples TRBV2 to TRBJ2-1; no firm D call. This TCR came from a man in his late teens or twenties who had recovered from COVID-19. In DNA form, the CDR3 reads TGTGCCAGCAGTGGAACCTGGTTATCCGGCAATGAGCAGTTCTTC. It yields the protein CASSGTWLSGNEQFF.